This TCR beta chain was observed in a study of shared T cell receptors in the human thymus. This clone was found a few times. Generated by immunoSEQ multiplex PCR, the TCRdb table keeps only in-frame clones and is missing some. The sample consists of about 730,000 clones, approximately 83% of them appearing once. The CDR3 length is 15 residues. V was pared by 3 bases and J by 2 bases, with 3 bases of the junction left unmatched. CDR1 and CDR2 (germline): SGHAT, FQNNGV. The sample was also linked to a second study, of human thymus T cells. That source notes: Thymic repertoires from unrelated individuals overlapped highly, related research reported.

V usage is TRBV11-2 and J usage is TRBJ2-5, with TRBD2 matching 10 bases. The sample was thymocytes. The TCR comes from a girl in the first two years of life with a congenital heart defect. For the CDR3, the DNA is TGTGCCAGCAGCTTCGCACTAGCGGGGCAAGAGACCCAGTACTTC. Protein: CASSFALAGQETQYF.